One sample yielded the 24 T cell receptor beta chains listed below, sequenced in a study of neurological immune-mediated disorders (dated by TCRdb to between 2018 and 2021). The receptor library was made with 5' RACE. Instrument on record: Illumina HiSeq 2500. TCRdb trimmed public reads at Q25 via fastp, called clones via MiXCR and kept in-frame beta chains. All rows with the same CDR3 protein become a single entry with the most common DNA and genes. The sample table holds 65,000 to 85,000 distinct CDR3 sequences, of which 3.2% were seen once. The ten top clones hold around 5.2% of the sample. The material sequenced was PBMCs. Receptors originate from a woman aged 50 to 65 with multiple sclerosis.

This clonotype was counted many times. This rearrangement joins TRBV7-2 to TRBJ2-5; D gene uncertain. V was pared by 2 bases and J by 5 bases, with 9 bases between. Looked up from germline, CDR1 is SGHTA and CDR2 is FQGNSA. The CDR3 is 13 residues long. Here the CDR3 reads CASSLSFEETQYF. The DNA for the CDR3 is TGTGCCAGCAGCTTAAGTTTCGAGGAGACCCAGTACTTC.

There are many counts of this clonotype. The chain couples TRBV7-2 to TRBJ2-2; D is unresolved. Germline V CDR1 and CDR2: SGHTA, FQGNSA. The CDR3 is made up of 15 amino acids. V lost 1 base and J lost 3, with 9 bases in between. The CDR3 protein is CASSLVSGYTGELFF. As DNA, the CDR3 is TGTGCCAGCAGCTTAGTTTCCGGATACACCGGGGAGCTGTTTTTT. The variable domain in full, completed from reference TRBV7-2 and TRBJ2-2, reads GAGVSQSPSNKVTEKGKDVELRCDPISGHTALYWYRQSLGQGLEFLIYFQGNSAPDKSGLPSDRFSAERTGGSVSTLTIQRTQQEDSAVYLCASSLVSGYTGELFFGEGSRLTVL.

This clonotype was seen ten or more times. The chain has TRBV18 and TRBJ2-3; TRBD2 matches at 9 bases. CDR3 length: 17 amino acids. V gave up 2 bases and J gave up 2 bases; unmatched junction bases: 8. Germline CDR1 KGHSH, CDR2 LQKENI. CDR3 in DNA: TGTGCCAGCTCACCAAAAGGTAGACTAGCGGACACAGATACGCAGTATTTT. It translates to CASSPKGRLADTDTQYF.

This clonotype has at least ten counts. V is TRBV5-1 and J is TRBJ1-1; D remains unclear. V dropped 7 bases and J dropped 0 bases, with 13 bases sitting between them. The V gene's germline CDR1 is SGHRS and CDR2 YFSETQ. This CDR3 comprises 14 residues. The CDR3 protein is CASRPRAVNTEAFF. Here the CDR3 DNA reads TGCGCCAGCCGCCCACGAGCCGTGAACACTGAAGCTTTCTTT.

Many counts were recorded for this clonotype. V is TRBV20-1 and J is TRBJ1-4; D uncertain. Germline loops: CDR1 DFQATT, CDR2 SNEGSKA (reference sequence). The germline V and J ends were trimmed by 3 bases and 0 bases, with 11 bases remaining between them. The CDR3 loop spans 15 amino acids. In DNA, the CDR3 is TGCAGTGCTAGTCCGTACGGTGCAACTAATGAAAAACTGTTTTTT. As protein: CSASPYGATNEKLFF.

This clonotype has a count of ten or more. The chain recombines TRBV5-1 with TRBJ2-1; D is unclear. The CDR3 runs 16 residues. In germline, CDR1 is SGHRS, CDR2 YFSETQ. Trimming removed 0 bases from V and 0 bases from J, with 10 bases in between. The CDR3 protein is CASSLGAGSSYNEQFF. Here the CDR3 DNA reads TGCGCCAGCAGCTTGGGTGCCGGAAGCTCCTACAATGAGCAGTTCTTC.

The table lists this clonotype with many counts. CDR3 nucleotides: TGCAGTGCACCCTTTAGCGGGACCCAGTACTTC. It translates to CSAPFSGTQYF. The V gene is TRBV20-1, the J gene TRBJ2-5, with a tentative D call TRBD2 (6 bases). CDR1 and CDR2 (germline): DFQATT, SNEGSKA (reference sequence). The CDR3 length is 11 residues. Trimming took 6 bases from V and 7 from J, leaving 12 bases between them.

V is TRBV6-6 and J is TRBJ2-7; 9 bases match TRBD2. The CDR3 sequence is 16 residues long. From germline, CDR1 is MNHNY and CDR2 SVGAGI (reference sequence). After removal of 2 bases from V and 2 bases from J, the junction contained 7 bases not matched to a gene. DNA of the CDR3: TGTGCCAGCAGTTACCAAAGTAGCGGGAGCCCCTACGAGCAGTACTTC. This gives the protein CASSYQSSGSPYEQYF.

This clonotype showed up many times. This may stem from a read error, because a much larger clone lies one nucleotide away. The V gene is TRBV20-1, the J gene TRBJ2-3; D might be TRBD1 or TRBD2, each matching 6 bases. Germline CDR1 and CDR2: DFQATT and SNEGSKA (reference sequence). This CDR3 is 12 amino acids long. CDR3 sequence: CKLVGGADTQYF. CDR3 coding DNA: TGCAAATTAGTGGGGGGCGCAGATACGCAGTATTTT.

Turning to this clonotype: A single base separates this from a much larger clone, so it may be a read error. The V gene is TRBV20-1, the J gene TRBJ2-3; tentatively, D is TRBD1 (6 bases). Germline V CDR1 and CDR2: DFQATT, SNEGSKA (reference sequence). The CDR3 has 18 amino acids. Trimming cost V 1 base and J 0 bases, with 20 bases left between them. DNA of the CDR3: TGCAGTGCTAGAGCCTTGAAAGCAGGGGCATTGAGCACAGATACGCAGTATTTT. Its protein is CSARALKAGALSTDTQYF.

This clonotype was counted at least ten times. The CDR3 spells CSASTLAGVRLYEQFF. CDR3 bases: TGCAGTGCTAGTACCCTAGCGGGAGTTCGCCTCTATGAGCAGTTCTTC. V gene TRBV20-1 combines with J gene TRBJ2-1; 10 bases align to TRBD2. The germline V gene has CDR1 DFQATT and CDR2 SNEGSKA (reference sequence). CDR3 length equals 16 residues. V gave up 3 bases and J gave up 8 bases; unmatched junction bases: 13.

This clonotype was picked up many times. The chain joins TRBV20-1 to TRBJ1-1; D remains unclear. V was trimmed by 4 bases and J by 2 bases, leaving 8 bases between them. CDR3 length: 12 amino acids. CDR1 is DFQATT and CDR2 is SNEGSKA in the germline V gene (reference sequence). CDR3 nucleotides: TGCAGTGCTACCACGATTAACACTGAAGCTTTCTTT. This codes for CSATTINTEAFF.

At least ten counts were recorded for this clonotype. The gene calls are TRBV15 and TRBJ2-3; tentatively, D is TRBD2 (6 bases). Germline values: CDR1 LNHNV, CDR2 YYDKDF (reference sequence). The CDR3 spans 14 residues. Trimming removed 4 bases at V and 3 bases at J, with 11 bases between. CDR3 sequence: CATSTGAGTDTQYF. The CDR3 bases are TGTGCCACCAGCACCGGGGCGGGAACAGATACGCAGTATTTT.

This clonotype was counted at least ten times. The J gene is TRBJ1-2, the V gene TRBV5-8; D gene uncertain. V was cut by 2 bases and J by 8 bases, with 19 bases left in between. CDR3 length: 15 residues. CDR1 is SGHTS, CDR2 YDEGEE, per germline. The CDR3 spells CASSLDYGLNKGYTF. The CDR3 DNA is TGTGCCAGCAGCTTAGATTACGGACTTAATAAAGGCTACACCTTC.

This clonotype occurred many times. The gene calls are TRBV7-2 and TRBJ1-1; D is unresolved. Germline V gives CDR1 SGHTA, CDR2 FQGNSA. V was cut by 4 bases and J by 4 bases, with 10 bases left in between. The CDR3 consists of 13 residues. CDR3 in DNA: TGTGCCAGCAGCTCCCCCCTTCGCACTGAAGCTTTCTTT. Translating it yields CASSSPLRTEAFF. Complete variable domain (other parts from reference TRBV7-2 and TRBJ1-1): GAGVSQSPSNKVTEKGKDVELRCDPISGHTALYWYRQSLGQGLEFLIYFQGNSAPDKSGLPSDRFSAERTGGSVSTLTIQRTQQEDSAVYLCASSSPLRTEAFFGQGTRLTVV.

The sample holds many counts of this clonotype. The chain couples TRBV4-2 to TRBJ2-2; TRBD2 matches 14 bases. V trimming: 4 bases; J trimming: 1 base; junction bases outside the gene matches: 14. This CDR3 region has 21 residues. Germline CDR1 LGHNA, CDR2 YNFKEQ. CDR3 amino acids: CASSRPTGTSGSRKNTGELFF. Written as DNA, the CDR3 is TGTGCCAGCAGCCGCCCCACCGGGACTAGCGGGAGTCGGAAGAACACCGGGGAGCTGTTTTTT.

This clonotype was counted ten times or more. The rearrangement joins TRBV2 to TRBJ2-5; possibly TRBD2 for D (8 bases). Trimming took off 7 bases at V and 9 bases at J, with 24 bases between the two ends. The CDR3 is made up of 15 amino acids. Germline loops: CDR1 SNHLY, CDR2 FYNNEI. The CDR3 protein is CASTQTSAGGGAQYF. The DNA for the CDR3 is TGTGCCAGCACCCAGACTAGCGCAGGGGGTGGGGCCCAGTACTTC.

This clonotype was observed at least ten times. This chain uses TRBV7-9 with TRBJ2-5, with D perhaps given as TRBD1 or TRBD2 (5 bases each). The CDR3 covers 19 residues. The germline gives CDR1 SEHNR, CDR2 FQNEAQ (reference sequence). Trimming took 2 bases from V and 1 from J, leaving 23 bases between them. The CDR3 sequence is CASSLSFPPGRILQETQYF. The CDR3 DNA is TGTGCCAGCAGCTTATCGTTCCCCCCGGGGCGAATCCTCCAAGAGACCCAGTACTTC.

This clonotype has ten or more counts. V is TRBV5-5 and J is TRBJ2-3; D ambiguous. Trimming pared 2 bases from V and 0 bases from J, leaving 13 bases between. Per germline, CDR1 SGHKS and CDR2 YYEKEE (reference sequence). The CDR3 length is 16 residues. CDR3 sequence (DNA): TGTGCCAGCAGCTTCCAGTCGGGTGGTAGCACAGATACGCAGTATTTT. Amino acids: CASSFQSGGSTDTQYF.

This clonotype was seen more than once but under ten times. The chain has TRBV11-3 and TRBJ2-1; TRBD2 matches at 14 bases. V was pared by 3 bases and J by 0 bases, with 4 bases of the junction left unmatched. The germline V gene encodes CDR1 SGHNT and CDR2 YENEEA. The CDR3 contains 18 residues. CDR3 DNA: TGTGCCAGCAGCTTGGGACTAGCGGGAGAATTCTCCTACAATGAGCAGTTCTTC. It codes for CASSLGLAGEFSYNEQFF. The full variable domain, with the rest looked up from reference TRBV11-3 and TRBJ2-1, is EAGVVQSPRYKIIEKKQPVAFWCNPISGHNTLYWYLQNLGQGPELLIRYENEEAVDDSQLPKDRFSAERLKGVDSTLKIQPAELGDSAVYLCASSLGLAGEFSYNEQFFGPGTRLTVL.

This clonotype was found many times. The chain carries TRBV11-2 and TRBJ2-3, with 10 nucleotides matching TRBD1. CDR1 and CDR2 from the germline V gene are SGHAT and FQNNGV. V shed 6 bases and J 9 bases; nucleotides not matched to a gene: 12. The CDR3 totals 15 residues. CDR3 sequence (DNA): TGTGCCAGCAGACGCCCTGGGCGGGACAGGGGCACGCAGTATTTT. It encodes CASRRPGRDRGTQYF.

At least ten counts were recorded for this clonotype. CDR3 sequence reads: CASSLFRGRGTNEKLFF. The CDR3, as DNA: TGTGCCAGCAGTTTATTCCGAGGGAGGGGGACTAATGAAAAACTGTTTTTT. The chain joins TRBV28 to TRBJ1-4, with D perhaps matching TRBD1 (6 bases). This CDR3 region has 17 residues. Germline CDR1 reads MDHEN; CDR2 reads SYDVKM. Trimming shortened V by 1 base and J by 2 bases, and 14 bases separated the two germline ends.

This clonotype was observed at least ten times. The chain is built from TRBV3-1 and TRBJ2-5, with 7 nucleotides matching TRBD1. Germline CDR1 reads LGHDT; CDR2 reads YNNKEL (reference sequence). J gave up 0 bases and V 4 bases, and 8 bases lay outside the gene matches. The CDR3 has 16 residues. CDR3 sequence (DNA): TGTGCCAGCAGCCCATATAGGGGGACAGACCAAGAGACCCAGTACTTC. Translating gives CASSPYRGTDQETQYF.

This clonotype was detected many times. The chain joins TRBV20-1 to TRBJ1-3, with no clear D. Trimming removed 6 bases from V and 0 bases from J, with 12 bases in between. This CDR3 spans 14 amino acids. Germline CDR1 is DFQATT and CDR2 is SNEGSKA (reference sequence). CDR3 in amino acids: CSAPPRYSGNTIYF. In DNA form, the CDR3 reads TGCAGTGCCCCACCGAGGTACTCTGGAAACACCATATATTTT.